This T cell receptor beta chain is drawn from a study of T-cell reconstitution after alpha-beta-depleted transplantation in children. The study's findings and limits: Surviving thymic progenitors and recipient T cells were the source of high TCRbeta diversity at day 60 in some patients. After one year, T-cell counts and TCRbeta diversity mostly came from new T cells. Several hundred rapidly expanded clones from non-depleted graft cells reportedly supplied alpha-beta T cells about two months post-transplant.

The table lists this clonotype with a few counts. Antigen unknown. Unique molecular identifiers tagged the TCRbeta library. TCRdb re-derived calls from the PCR reads in MiXCR, one entry per CDR3 protein. The data show around 190,000 distinct CDR3 sequences, around 7% seen once. The sequencing used PBMCs, collected before TCRalphabeta/CD19-depleted stem cell transplant. The TCR comes from a boy younger than 10 with acute lymphoblastic leukemia, due to receive a stem cell transplant.

Here the CDR3 reads CVSSGINEQFF. CDR3 bases: TGTGTTAGTAGCGGGATCAATGAGCAGTTCTTC. This chain connects TRBV19 to TRBJ2-1, with 8 bases lining up with TRBD2. The CDR3 covers 11 residues. From germline, CDR1 is LNHDA and CDR2 SQIVND (reference sequence).